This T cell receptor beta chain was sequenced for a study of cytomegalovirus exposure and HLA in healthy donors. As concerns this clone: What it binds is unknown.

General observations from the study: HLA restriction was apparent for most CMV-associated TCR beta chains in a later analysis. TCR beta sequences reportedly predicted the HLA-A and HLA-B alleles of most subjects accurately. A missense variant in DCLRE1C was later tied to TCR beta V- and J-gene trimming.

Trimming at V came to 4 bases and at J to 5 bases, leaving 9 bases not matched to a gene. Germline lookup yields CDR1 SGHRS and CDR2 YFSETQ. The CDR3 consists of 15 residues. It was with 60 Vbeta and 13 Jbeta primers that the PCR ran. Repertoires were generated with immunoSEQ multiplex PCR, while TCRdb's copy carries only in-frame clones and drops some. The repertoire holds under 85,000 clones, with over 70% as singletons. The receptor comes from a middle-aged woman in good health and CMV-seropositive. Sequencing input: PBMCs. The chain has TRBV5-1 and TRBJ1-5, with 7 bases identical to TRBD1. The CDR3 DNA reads TGCGCCAGCAGCCGGACAGGAGTTGGGGATCAGCCCCAGCATTTT. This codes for CASSRTGVGDQPQHF.